The source of this T cell receptor (beta chain) is a study of metastatic and nonmetastatic thyroid tumors. Across the study: Both malignant and benign thyroid patients supplied peripheral blood and tumor or nodule tissue samples, across which the repertoires of these patients were then compared. Notes on the study in general: Benign nodules were reported to have significantly lower TCR beta diversity than malignant thyroid tumors, in blood and tumor.

Trimming cost V 5 bases and J 5 bases, with 6 bases left between them. The CDR3 length is 10 residues. The germline V gene has CDR1 GTSNPN and CDR2 SVGIG (reference sequence). A note on this clone: Its target is unknown.

Nobody among the patients had been given any treatment before thyroid surgery. In the authors' methods: Variation in CDR3 across clinicopathological groups served as the basis for constructing a distant-metastasis classifier in papillary thyroid cancer. TCRdb called clones again from the PCR reads with MiXCR. TCRdb, not the authors, supplied the V and J calls. The sample includes over 10,000 clones, approximately 26% of them seen just once. The source of this sequence is a female donor with papillary thyroid cancer or a benign thyroid nodule (not recorded which). Some clones in this sample may be carry-over from other donors' samples. The gene calls are TRBV30 and TRBJ2-5, with no clear D. The sequenced material came from tumor tissue. This chain's CDR3 is CAWGQETQYF. CDR3 coding DNA: TGTGCCTGGGGTCAGGAGACCCAGTACTTC.